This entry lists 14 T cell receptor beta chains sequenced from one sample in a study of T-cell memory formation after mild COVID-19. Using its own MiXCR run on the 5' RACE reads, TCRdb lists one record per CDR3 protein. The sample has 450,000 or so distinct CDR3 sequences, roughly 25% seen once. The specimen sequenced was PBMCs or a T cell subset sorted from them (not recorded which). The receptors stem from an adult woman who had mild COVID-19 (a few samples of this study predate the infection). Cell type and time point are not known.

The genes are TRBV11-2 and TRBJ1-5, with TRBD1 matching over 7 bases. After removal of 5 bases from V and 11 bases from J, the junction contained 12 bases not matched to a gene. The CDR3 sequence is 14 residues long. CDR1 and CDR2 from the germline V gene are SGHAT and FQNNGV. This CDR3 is CASSNLGQAGTQHF. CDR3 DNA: TGTGCCAGCAGCAACCTTGGACAGGCGGGTACCCAGCATTTT.

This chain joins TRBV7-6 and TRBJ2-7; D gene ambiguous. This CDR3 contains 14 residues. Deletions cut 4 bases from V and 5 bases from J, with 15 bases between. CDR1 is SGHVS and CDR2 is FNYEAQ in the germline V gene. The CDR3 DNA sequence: TGTGCCAGCAGCTCGCGTGGGGAACGGGACGAGCAGTACTTC. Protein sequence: CASSSRGERDEQYF.

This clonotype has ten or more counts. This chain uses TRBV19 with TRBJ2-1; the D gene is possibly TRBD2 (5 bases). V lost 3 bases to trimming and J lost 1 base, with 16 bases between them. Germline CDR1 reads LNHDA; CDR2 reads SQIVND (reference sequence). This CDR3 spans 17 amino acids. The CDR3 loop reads CASSIGEVARSYNEQFF. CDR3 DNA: TGTGCCAGTAGTATCGGAGAGGTAGCGAGGTCCTACAATGAGCAGTTCTTC.

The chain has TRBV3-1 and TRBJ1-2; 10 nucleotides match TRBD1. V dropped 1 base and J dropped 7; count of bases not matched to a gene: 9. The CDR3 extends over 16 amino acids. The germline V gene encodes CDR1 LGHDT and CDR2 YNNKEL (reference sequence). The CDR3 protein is CASSQGFSGTGVGYTF. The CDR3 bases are TGTGCCAGCAGCCAAGGGTTTTCCGGGACAGGGGTTGGCTACACCTTC.

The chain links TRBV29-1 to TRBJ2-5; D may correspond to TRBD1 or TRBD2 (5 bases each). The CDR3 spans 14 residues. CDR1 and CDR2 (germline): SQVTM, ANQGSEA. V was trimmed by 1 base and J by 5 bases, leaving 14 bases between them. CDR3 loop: CSVEAEGSVETQYF. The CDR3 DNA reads TGCAGCGTTGAAGCTGAGGGGTCGGTGGAGACCCAGTACTTC.

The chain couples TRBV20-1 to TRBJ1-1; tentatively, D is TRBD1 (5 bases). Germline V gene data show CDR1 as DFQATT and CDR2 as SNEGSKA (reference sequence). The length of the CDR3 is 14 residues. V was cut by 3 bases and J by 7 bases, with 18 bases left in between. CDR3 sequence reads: CSASGQGPDIEAFF. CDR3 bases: TGCAGTGCTAGTGGTCAGGGTCCCGACATTGAAGCTTTCTTT.

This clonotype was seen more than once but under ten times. This CDR3 is CASSLVDRAYNEQFF. CDR3 nucleotides: TGCGCCAGCAGCTTGGTGGACAGGGCCTACAATGAGCAGTTCTTC. The genes are TRBV5-1 and TRBJ2-1; the match to TRBD1 covers 8 bases. V shed 0 bases and J 2 bases; nucleotides not matched to a gene: 1. The CDR3 covers 15 residues. Germline loops: CDR1 SGHRS, CDR2 YFSETQ.

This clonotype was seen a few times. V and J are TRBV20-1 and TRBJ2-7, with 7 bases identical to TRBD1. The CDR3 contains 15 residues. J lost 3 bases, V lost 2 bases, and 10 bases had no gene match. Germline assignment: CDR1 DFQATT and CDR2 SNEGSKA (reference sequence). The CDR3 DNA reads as TGCAGTGCTAGAAAGACGGGACAGATATTCTACGAGCAGTACTTC. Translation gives CSARKTGQIFYEQYF.

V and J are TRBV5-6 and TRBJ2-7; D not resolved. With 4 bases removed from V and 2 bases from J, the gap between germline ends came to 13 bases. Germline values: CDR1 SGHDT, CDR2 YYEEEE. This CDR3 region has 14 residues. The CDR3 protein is CASSPPGTTYEQYF. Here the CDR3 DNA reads TGTGCCAGCAGCCCCCCGGGCACTACCTACGAGCAGTACTTC.

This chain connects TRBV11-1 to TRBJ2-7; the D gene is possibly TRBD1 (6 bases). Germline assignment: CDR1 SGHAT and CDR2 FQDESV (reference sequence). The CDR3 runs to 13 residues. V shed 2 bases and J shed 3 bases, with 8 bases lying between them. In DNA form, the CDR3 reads TGTGCCAGCAGCTTATTCAGGGGCTACGAGCAGTACTTC. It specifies CASSLFRGYEQYF.

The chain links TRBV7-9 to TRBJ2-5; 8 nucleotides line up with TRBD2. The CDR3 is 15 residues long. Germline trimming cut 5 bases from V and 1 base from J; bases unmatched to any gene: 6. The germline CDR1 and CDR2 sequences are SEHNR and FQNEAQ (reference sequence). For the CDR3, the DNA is TGTGCCAGCAGCAGTTCGCGGGGGGCCCAAGAGACCCAGTACTTC. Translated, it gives CASSSSRGAQETQYF.

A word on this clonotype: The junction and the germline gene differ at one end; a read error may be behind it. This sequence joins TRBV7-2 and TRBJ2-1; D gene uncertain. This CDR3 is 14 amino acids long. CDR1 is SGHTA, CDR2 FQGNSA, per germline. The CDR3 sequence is CASSLVPSLNEQFF. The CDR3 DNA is TGTGCAAGCAGCTTAGTTCCGTCTCTCAATGAGCAGTTCTTC.

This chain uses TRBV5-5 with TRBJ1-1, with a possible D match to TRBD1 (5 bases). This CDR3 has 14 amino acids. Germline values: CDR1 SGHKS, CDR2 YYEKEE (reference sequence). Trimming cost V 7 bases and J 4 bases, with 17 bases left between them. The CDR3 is CASYGSGLRTEAFF. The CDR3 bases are TGTGCCAGCTACGGGTCAGGGCTACGCACTGAAGCTTTCTTT.

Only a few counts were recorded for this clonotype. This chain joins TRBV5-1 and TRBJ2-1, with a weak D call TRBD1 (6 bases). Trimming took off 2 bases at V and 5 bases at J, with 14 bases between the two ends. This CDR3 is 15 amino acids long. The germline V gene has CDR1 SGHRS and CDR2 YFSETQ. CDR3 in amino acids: CASSLQGDWDNEQFF. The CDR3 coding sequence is TGCGCCAGCAGCTTACAGGGCGATTGGGACAATGAGCAGTTCTTC.